These T cell receptor beta chains were read from a single sample in a study of beta chain features in type 1 diabetes. The data were produced by immunoSEQ multiplex PCR, yet TCRdb's version contains in-frame clones alone and is incomplete. The sample has around 690,000 clones, 9.5% to 15% seen once; the top ten hold 0.095% to 0.15%. Sequenced: naive CD4+ T cells from blood. The receptors originated from a man aged 25 to 45 with type 1 diabetes. Each CDR3 is given with its conserved first and last residue. The D gene is left open where the match is weak. Clone size is not always given. Where it is, it says once, few, many or a class for expanded clones.

>.|TRBV7-2|.|TRBJ2-1
CASSWVLLSYNEQFF
TGTGCCAGCAGCTGGGTTCTCCTGTCCTACAATGAGCAGTTCTTC
>TRBD1|TRBV7-6|few|TRBJ1-5
CASSLGQGSQPQHF
TGTGCCAGCAGCTTAGGACAGGGGAGTCAGCCCCAGCATTTT
>.|TRBV19|.|TRBJ2-5
CASSIDLFGSQETQYF
TGTGCCAGTAGTATAGATCTGTTCGGCAGCCAAGAGACCCAGTACTTC
>.|TRBV4-1|few|TRBJ1-5
CASSGQEDQPQHF
TGCGCCAGCAGTGGCCAGGAGGATCAGCCCCAGCATTTT
>TRBD2|TRBV29-1|.|TRBJ2-1
CSVGPSGTYNEQFF
TGCAGCGTTGGACCTAGCGGTACCTACAATGAGCAGTTCTTC
>TRBD1|TRBV19|.|TRBJ2-1
CASSVDRVGNEQFF
TGTGCCAGTAGTGTGGACAGGGTGGGCAATGAGCAGTTCTTC
>.|TRBV7-9|few|TRBJ1-1
CASSLVLPNTEAFF
TGTGCCAGCAGCTTAGTACTGCCTAACACTGAAGCTTTCTTT
>TRBD1|TRBV4-1|few|TRBJ1-6
CASRASGTGVNSPLHF
TGCGCCAGCAGAGCAAGCGGGACAGGGGTGAATTCACCCCTCCACTTT
>TRBD1|TRBV5-4|few|TRBJ1-2
CASSMGQATNYGYTF
TGTGCCAGCAGCATGGGACAGGCGACTAACTATGGCTACACCTTC
>TRBD1|TRBV29-1|.|TRBJ1-1
CSVLRQGALTEAFF
TGCAGCGTTCTGAGACAGGGGGCTCTCACTGAAGCTTTCTTT
>TRBD1|TRBV5-1|.|TRBJ1-2
CASSLDGTGSISYGYTF
TGCGCCAGCAGCTTGGATGGGACAGGTAGTATCTCCTATGGCTACACCTTC
>TRBD1|TRBV9|few|TRBJ2-5
CASSYSTRGQGKQETQYF
TGTGCCAGCAGTTATTCTACTCGGGGACAGGGAAAACAAGAGACCCAGTACTTC
>.|TRBV10-2|.|TRBJ2-5
CASTQGEGETQYF
TGCGCCAGCACCCAGGGGGAGGGGGAGACCCAGTACTTC
>.|TRBV7-2|.|TRBJ1-1
CASSLVGLSEAFF
TGTGCCAGCAGCTTAGTGGGGCTTTCTGAAGCTTTCTTT
>TRBD1|TRBV6-6|few|TRBJ2-1
CASSNRQGSSYNEQFF
TGTGCCAGCAGTAACCGACAGGGGAGCTCCTACAATGAGCAGTTCTTC
>.|TRBV28|.|TRBJ2-6
CASSTGSGANVLTF
TGTGCCAGCAGCACAGGGTCTGGGGCCAACGTCCTGACTTTC
>.|TRBV4-3|.|TRBJ1-3
CASSPGLVSGNTIYF
TGCGCCAGCAGCCCGGGCCTCGTATCTGGAAACACCATATATTTT